Listed here are 10 T cell receptor beta chains from one sample, sequenced in a study of shared clonotypes between healthy human individuals. TCRdb's copy holds only in-frame clones and misses some; the assay was immunoSEQ multiplex PCR. The data hold about 980,000 clones, with around three quarters observed a single time. The sample consisted of memory CD4+ T cells sorted from blood. Indicated subset: CD45RA-negative fraction. The receptor set was obtained from a man younger than 35 in good health.

This chain uses TRBV29-1 with TRBJ2-3; D is undetermined. CDR1 and CDR2 from the germline V gene are SQVTM and ANQGSEA. This CDR3 comprises 14 residues. The V and J ends lost 2 bases and 0 bases respectively, with 9 bases between them. For the CDR3, the DNA is TGCAGCGTTGAACAGCTCTCTAGCACAGATACGCAGTATTTT. Its protein is CSVEQLSSTDTQYF.

CDR3: CASSMGQGQETQYF. The CDR3 DNA sequence: TGTGCCAGTAGTATGGGGCAGGGCCAAGAGACCCAGTACTTC. This sequence joins TRBV19 and TRBJ2-5; possible D gene TRBD1, 5 bases. This CDR3 has 14 amino acids. CDR1 LNHDA and CDR2 SQIVND come from the germline V gene (reference sequence). V was cut by 3 bases and J by 1 base, with 9 bases left in between.

The gene calls are TRBV28 and TRBJ1-1; D ambiguous. This CDR3 is 14 amino acids long. In germline, CDR1 is MDHEN, CDR2 SYDVKM. V was clipped by 2 bases and J by 1 base, with 8 bases between them. The CDR3: CASSLIAGNTEAFF. The DNA for the CDR3 is TGTGCCAGCAGTTTAATTGCGGGGAACACTGAAGCTTTCTTT. Together with reference TRBV28 and TRBJ1-1, the CDR3 gives the full variable domain: DVKVTQSSRYLVKRTGEKVFLECVQDMDHENMFWYRQDPGLGLRLIYFSYDVKMKEKGDIPEGYSVSREKKERFSLILESASTNQTSMYLCASSLIAGNTEAFFGQGTRLTVV.

This clone showed up just a few times. This chain joins TRBV2 and TRBJ1-6, with D unresolved. Looked up from germline, CDR1 is SNHLY and CDR2 is FYNNEI. With 4 bases removed from V and 0 bases from J, the gap between germline ends came to 7 bases. The CDR3 contains 15 residues. CDR3 bases: TGTGCCAGCAGTGTGCAGAACTCCTATAATTCACCCCTCCACTTT. This encodes CASSVQNSYNSPLHF.

This chain uses TRBV21-1 with TRBJ1-3. TRBV21-1 constitutes a pseudogene. This CDR3 contains 22 residues. The CDR3 sequence: CASSKGSTADAGKSNSGNTIYF. The CDR3 DNA reads TGTGCCAGCAGCAAAGGTTCAACGGCAGACGCTGGAAAAAGCAACTCTGGAAACACCATATATTTT.

This clone appeared a few times. The rearrangement uses TRBV5-1 and TRBJ2-7; D gene unclear. Germline V gives CDR1 SGHRS, CDR2 YFSETQ. The CDR3 consists of 14 residues. Trimming cost V 4 bases and J 0 bases, with 11 bases left between them. The DNA for the CDR3 is TGCGCCAGCAGCCCCGAGACATTCTCCTACGAGCAGTACTTC. This encodes CASSPETFSYEQYF.

The chain joins TRBV18 to TRBJ1-2; D might be TRBD1 (5 bases). Trimming stripped 3 bases from V and 4 bases from J, with 15 bases between. CDR3 length: 15 residues. Per germline, CDR1 KGHSH and CDR2 LQKENI. The CDR3 DNA is TGTGCCAGCTCACCCCTTGGGGGTTGGGGCTATGGCTACACCTTC. Its protein is CASSPLGGWGYGYTF.

The rearrangement links TRBV7-9 to TRBJ2-3; the match to TRBD2 covers 16 bases. V dropped 5 bases and J dropped 4; count of bases not matched to a gene: 9. The germline V gene encodes CDR1 SEHNR and CDR2 FQNEAQ (reference sequence). CDR3 length: 18 amino acids. CDR3: CASSPSGLAGGNADTQYF. CDR3 DNA: TGTGCCAGCAGCCCTTCGGGACTAGCGGGAGGGAACGCAGATACGCAGTATTTT.

This clone was seen only a few times. The J gene is TRBJ2-7, the V gene TRBV9; tentatively, D is TRBD2 (5 bases). The CDR3 contains 14 residues. Trimming cost V 6 bases and J 4 bases, with 17 bases left between them. Germline CDR1 and CDR2: SGDLS and YYNGEE. CDR3 region: CASTPADYPYEQYF. The CDR3 DNA reads as TGTGCCAGCACCCCCGCCGACTACCCGTACGAGCAGTACTTC.

The chain carries TRBV18 and TRBJ2-7, with 8 positions matching TRBD2. The V and J ends lost 0 bases and 2 bases, in that order; junction bases with no gene match: 3. The CDR3 is made up of 15 amino acids. CDR1 and CDR2 (germline): KGHSH, LQKENI. In DNA, the CDR3 is TGTGCCAGCTCACCACCCGAGCGGGGGACCTACGAGCAGTACTTC. This sequence encodes CASSPPERGTYEQYF.